Each of the 6 T cell receptor beta chains below was sequenced from the same sample in a study of shared clonotypes between healthy human individuals. Naive CD8 cells, CD45RO-negative and positively selected for CCR7, excluded terminally differentiated effector memory CD45RA+ cells. TCRdb keeps only in-frame clones here, not all; method: immunoSEQ multiplex PCR. The table has millions of clones, under 95% seen once; the top ten hold around 1.7%. Sequencing was carried out using naive CD8+ T cells from PBMCs. The receptors originated from a man aged 18 to 35 in good health. Some clones in this sample may be carry-over from other donors' samples.

The genes are TRBV28 and TRBJ1-1; D gene uncertain. In germline, CDR1 is MDHEN, CDR2 SYDVKM. The CDR3 totals 22 residues. V gave up 5 bases and J gave up 1 base, with 35 bases separating them. CDR3: CASSRKFTPAAALTWANTEAFF. CDR3 bases: TGTGCCAGCAGTAGAAAGTTTACCCCAGCCGCAGCTTTAACATGGGCGAACACTGAAGCTTTCTTT.

This CDR3 reads CASSSPHRGSRQPQHF. CDR3 DNA: TGTGCCAGTAGTTCACCTCACAGGGGATCCAGGCAGCCCCAGCATTTT. V and J are TRBV19 and TRBJ1-5, with 7 positions matching TRBD1. CDR3 length equals 16 residues. V lost 5 bases to trimming and J lost 7 bases; unmatched junction nucleotides: 14. From germline, CDR1 is LNHDA and CDR2 SQIVND (reference sequence).

CDR3 loop: CASSLNQGTSTEAFF. The CDR3 coding sequence is TGTGCCAGCAGCTTAAATCAGGGGACGAGCACTGAAGCTTTCTTT. The genes are TRBV7-8 and TRBJ1-1, with D perhaps TRBD1 (6 bases). Germline CDR1 reads SGHVS; CDR2 reads FQNEAQ. The CDR3 covers 15 residues. V lost 2 bases to trimming and J lost 4 bases, with 14 bases between them.

This chain joins TRBV11-2 and TRBJ1-2; TRBD1 is a possible D gene (6 bases). CDR1 is SGHAT and CDR2 is FQNNGV in the germline V gene. V gave up 0 bases and J gave up 7 bases, with 12 bases separating them. This CDR3 spans 14 amino acids. CDR3 nucleotides: TGTGCCAGCAGCTTAGATGGCAGGGGCGGTGGCTACACCTTC. Its protein product is CASSLDGRGGGYTF.

The chain uses TRBV25-1 and TRBJ2-1, with D perhaps TRBD1 or TRBD2 (6 bases each). V was clipped by 2 bases and J by 2 bases, with 10 bases between them. Germline V lookup: CDR1 MGHDK, CDR2 SYGVNS. The CDR3 contains 15 residues. The CDR3 loop is CASSEGGRTYNEQFF. The CDR3 coding sequence is TGTGCCAGCAGTGAAGGGGGGCGAACCTACAATGAGCAGTTCTTC.

This sequence joins TRBV27 and TRBJ2-1; 10 nucleotides line up with TRBD2. Looked up from germline, CDR1 is MNHEY and CDR2 is SMNVEV (reference sequence). The junction had 9 bases not matched to a gene; V was cut back by 4 bases and J by 0 bases. The CDR3 runs to 18 residues. CDR3 nucleotide sequence: TGTGCCAGCAGTTCGGGACTAGCGACGACGATCTCCTACAATGAGCAGTTCTTC. This sequence encodes CASSSGLATTISYNEQFF.